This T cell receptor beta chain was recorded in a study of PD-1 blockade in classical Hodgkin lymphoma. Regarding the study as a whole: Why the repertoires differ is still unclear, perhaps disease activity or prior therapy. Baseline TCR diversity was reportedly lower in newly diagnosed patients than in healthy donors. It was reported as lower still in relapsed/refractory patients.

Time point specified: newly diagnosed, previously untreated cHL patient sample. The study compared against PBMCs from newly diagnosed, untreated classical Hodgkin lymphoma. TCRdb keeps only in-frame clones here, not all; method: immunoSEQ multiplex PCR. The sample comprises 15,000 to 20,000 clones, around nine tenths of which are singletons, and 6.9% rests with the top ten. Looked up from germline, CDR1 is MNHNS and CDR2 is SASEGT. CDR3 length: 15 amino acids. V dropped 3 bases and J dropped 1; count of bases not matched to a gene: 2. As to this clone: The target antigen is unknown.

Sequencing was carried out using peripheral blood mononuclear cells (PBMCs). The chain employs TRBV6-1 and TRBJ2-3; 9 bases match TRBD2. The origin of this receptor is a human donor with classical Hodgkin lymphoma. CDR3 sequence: CASSESSGGTDTQYF. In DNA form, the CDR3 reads TGTGCCAGCAGTGAGTCTAGCGGGGGCACAGATACGCAGTATTTT.